This T cell receptor (beta chain) stems from a study of T cell responses to AZD1222 COVID-19 vaccine. Profiling relied on immunoSEQ multiplex PCR, and the TCRdb table lists in-frame clones only, not all of them. This sample has some 150,000 clones, with 90% found just once. V was pared by 1 base and J by 6 bases, with 2 bases of the junction left unmatched. The V gene's germline CDR1 is LNHDA and CDR2 SQIVND (reference sequence). There are 14 residues in the CDR3. The material sequenced was peripheral blood, taken on day 0 of AZD1222 vaccination. The J gene is TRBJ2-7, the V gene TRBV19; TRBD2 aligns across 11 bases. This TCR derives from an adult in good health. CDR3 sequence reads: CASSIGGTSGEQYF. CDR3 DNA: TGTGCCAGTAGTATAGGCGGGACTAGCGGCGAGCAGTACTTC.